This T cell receptor beta chain derives from a study of shared clonotypes between healthy human individuals. Study-level points and caveats: It was observed that roughly 5% of naive CD4 clonotypes were shared across several donors. Though the depth was large, rarefaction showed that sorted-subset sequencing was incomplete. Exclusively blood specimens were collected; tissue repertoires likely differ.

Remarks on this clone: Its antigen remains unidentified.

Methods used by the authors: For the immunoSEQ data, sequences were junction-only without quality scores, so filtering differed. Using immunoSEQ multiplex PCR, the repertoire was profiled, and TCRdb retains in-frame clones only, with some absent. That table supplies the V and J calls and clone size; D and trimming were determined from the DNA. The sample holds around 1.9 million clones, about 92% seen once. In the naive CD8 group, cells lacked CD45RO and were positively selected for CCR7, so terminally differentiated effector memory CD45RA+ cells were left out. Sequenced input: naive CD8+ T cells from PBMCs. The TCR originated in a man between 18 and 29 years old in good health. Some clones in this sample may be carry-over from other donors' samples.

The CDR3 loop reads CASSSPNSALNTEAFF. The CDR3 bases are TGTGCCAGCAGCTCCCCCAACTCGGCGTTGAACACTGAAGCTTTCTTT. This chain joins TRBV7-3 and TRBJ1-1; D gene ambiguous. Between the trimmed V and J ends, which lost 4 bases and 0 bases, there was a span of 15 bases. This CDR3 has 16 amino acids. The germline CDR1 and CDR2 sequences are SGHTA and FQGTGA.